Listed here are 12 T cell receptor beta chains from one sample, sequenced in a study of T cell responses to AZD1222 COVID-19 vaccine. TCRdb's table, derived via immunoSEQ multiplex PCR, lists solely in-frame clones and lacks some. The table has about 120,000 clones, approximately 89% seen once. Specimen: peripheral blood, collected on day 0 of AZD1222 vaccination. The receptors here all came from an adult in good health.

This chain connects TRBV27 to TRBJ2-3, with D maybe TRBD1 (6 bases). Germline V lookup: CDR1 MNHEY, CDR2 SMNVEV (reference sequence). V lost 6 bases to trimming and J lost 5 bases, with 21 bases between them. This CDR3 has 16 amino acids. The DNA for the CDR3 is TGTGCCAGCAGGCAAGGGCAGGGGAGAGGGGTAGATACGCAGTATTTT. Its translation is CASRQGQGRGVDTQYF.

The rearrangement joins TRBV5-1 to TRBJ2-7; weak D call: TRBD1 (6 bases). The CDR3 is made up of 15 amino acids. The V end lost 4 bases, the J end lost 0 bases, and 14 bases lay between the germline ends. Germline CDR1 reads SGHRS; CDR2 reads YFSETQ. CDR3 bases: TGCGCCAGCAGCCCGGACAGCCTTAGCTCCTACGAGCAGTACTTC. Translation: CASSPDSLSSYEQYF.

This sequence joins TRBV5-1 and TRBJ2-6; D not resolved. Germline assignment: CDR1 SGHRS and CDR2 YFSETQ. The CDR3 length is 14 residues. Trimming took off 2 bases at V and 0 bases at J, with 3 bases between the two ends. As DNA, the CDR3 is TGCGCCAGCAGCTTCAACTCTGGGGCCAACGTCCTGACTTTC. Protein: CASSFNSGANVLTF.

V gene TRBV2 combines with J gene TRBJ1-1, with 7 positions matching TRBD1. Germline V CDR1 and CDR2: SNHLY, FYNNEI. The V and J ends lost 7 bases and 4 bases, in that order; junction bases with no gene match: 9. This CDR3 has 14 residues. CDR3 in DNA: TGTGCCAGCACCGCCACAGGGGTCGGCACTGAAGCTTTCTTT. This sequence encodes CASTATGVGTEAFF.

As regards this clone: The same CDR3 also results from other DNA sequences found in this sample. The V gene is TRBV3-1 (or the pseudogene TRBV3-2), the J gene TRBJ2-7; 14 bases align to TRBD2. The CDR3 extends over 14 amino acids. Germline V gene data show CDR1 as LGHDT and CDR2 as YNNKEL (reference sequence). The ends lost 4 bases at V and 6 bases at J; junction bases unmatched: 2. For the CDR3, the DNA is TGTGCCAGCAGCCCGGGACTAGCGGGAGTCGAGCAGTACTTC. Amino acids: CASSPGLAGVEQYF.

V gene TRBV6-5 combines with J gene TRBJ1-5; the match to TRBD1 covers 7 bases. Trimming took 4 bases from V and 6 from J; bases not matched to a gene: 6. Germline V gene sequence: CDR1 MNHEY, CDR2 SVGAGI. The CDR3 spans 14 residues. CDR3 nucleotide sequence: TGTGCCAGCAGTTCTGACAGGGCATCTCAGCCCCAGCATTTT. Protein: CASSSDRASQPQHF.

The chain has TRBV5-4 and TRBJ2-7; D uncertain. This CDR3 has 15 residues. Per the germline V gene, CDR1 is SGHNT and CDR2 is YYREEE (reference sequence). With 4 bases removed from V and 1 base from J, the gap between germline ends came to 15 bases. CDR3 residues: CASSTRVGSSYEQYF. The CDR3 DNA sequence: TGTGCCAGCAGCACACGGGTCGGGTCTTCCTACGAGCAGTACTTC. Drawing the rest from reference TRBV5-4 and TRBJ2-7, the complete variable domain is ETGVTQSPTHLIKTRGQQVTLRCSSQSGHNTVSWYQQALGQGPQFIFQYYREEENGRGNFPPRFSGLQFPNYSSELNVNALELDDSALYLCASSTRVGSSYEQYFGPGTRLTVT.

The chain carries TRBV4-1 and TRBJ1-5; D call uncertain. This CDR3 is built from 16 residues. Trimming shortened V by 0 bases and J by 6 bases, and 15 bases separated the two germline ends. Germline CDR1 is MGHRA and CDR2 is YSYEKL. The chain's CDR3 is CASSQDKAGTSQPQHF. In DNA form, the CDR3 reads TGCGCCAGCAGCCAAGATAAGGCAGGAACAAGTCAGCCCCAGCATTTT.

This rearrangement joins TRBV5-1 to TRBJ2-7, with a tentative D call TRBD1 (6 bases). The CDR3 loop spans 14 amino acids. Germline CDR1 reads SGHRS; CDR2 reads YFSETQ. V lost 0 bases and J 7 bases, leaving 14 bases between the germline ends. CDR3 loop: CASSLAAGVSEQYF. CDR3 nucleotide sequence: TGCGCCAGCAGCTTGGCCGCAGGGGTTTCTGAGCAGTACTTC. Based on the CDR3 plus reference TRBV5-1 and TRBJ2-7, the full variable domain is KAGVTQTPRYLIKTRGQQVTLSCSPISGHRSVSWYQQTPGQGLQFLFEYFSETQRNKGNFPGRFSGRQFSNSRSEMNVSTLELGDSALYLCASSLAAGVSEQYFGPGTRLTVT.

The CDR3 DNA is TGTGCCAGCAGTTTATCAAGGGGCTCTGGAAACACCATATATTTT. Residues: CASSLSRGSGNTIYF. The chain combines TRBV27 with TRBJ1-3, with a tentative D call TRBD1 (5 bases). The CDR3 is 15 amino acids. In germline, CDR1 is MNHEY, CDR2 SMNVEV (reference sequence). Trimming shortened V by 0 bases and J by 0 bases, and 6 bases separated the two germline ends.

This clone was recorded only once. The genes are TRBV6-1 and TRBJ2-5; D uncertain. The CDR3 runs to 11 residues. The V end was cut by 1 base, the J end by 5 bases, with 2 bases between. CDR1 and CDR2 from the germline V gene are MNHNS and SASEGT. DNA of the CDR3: TGTGCCAGCAGTGAAGGGGAGACCCAGTACTTC. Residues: CASSEGETQYF.

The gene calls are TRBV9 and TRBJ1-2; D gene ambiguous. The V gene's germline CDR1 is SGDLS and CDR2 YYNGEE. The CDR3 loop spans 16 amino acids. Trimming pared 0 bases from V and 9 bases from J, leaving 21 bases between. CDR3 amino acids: CASSVANSALGKSYTF. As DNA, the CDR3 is TGTGCCAGCAGCGTAGCCAACAGCGCCCTCGGGAAGAGCTACACCTTC.